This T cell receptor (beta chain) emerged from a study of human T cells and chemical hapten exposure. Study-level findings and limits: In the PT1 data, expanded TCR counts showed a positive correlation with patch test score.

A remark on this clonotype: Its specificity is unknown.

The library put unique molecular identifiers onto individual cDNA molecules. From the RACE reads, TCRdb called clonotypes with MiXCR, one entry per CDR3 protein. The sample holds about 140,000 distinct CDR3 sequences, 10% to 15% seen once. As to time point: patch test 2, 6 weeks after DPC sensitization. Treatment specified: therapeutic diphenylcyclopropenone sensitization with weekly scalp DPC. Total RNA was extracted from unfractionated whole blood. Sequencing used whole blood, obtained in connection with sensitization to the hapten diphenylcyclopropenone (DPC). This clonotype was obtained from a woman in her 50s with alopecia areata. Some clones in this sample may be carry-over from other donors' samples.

The CDR3 protein is CASSHSPEEQYF. Here the CDR3 DNA reads TGTGCCAGTAGTCACAGCCCCGAGGAGCAGTACTTC. V gene TRBV19 combines with J gene TRBJ2-7; D call uncertain. V was cut by 5 bases and J by 7 bases, with 12 bases left in between. The CDR3 has 12 residues. Germline lookup yields CDR1 LNHDA and CDR2 SQIVND (reference sequence).